This entry lists 29 T cell receptor beta chains sequenced from one sample in a study of stem cell transplantation in POMP-related autoinflammatory disease. Profiled with immunoSEQ multiplex PCR; TCRdb holds only in-frame clones, not every one. The sample includes roughly 8,900 clones, approximately 88% of them seen just once. Material: CD8+ T cells from PBMCs, obtained after stem cell transplantation. The source is a human patient with POMP-related autoinflammation and immune dysregulation (PRAID). The graft donor may account for some of the T cells.

This clone was picked up one time. The chain recombines TRBV30 with TRBJ1-1, with 8 positions matching TRBD1. Germline V lookup: CDR1 GTSNPN, CDR2 SVGIG (reference sequence). The CDR3 has 13 residues. The ends lost 0 bases at V and 10 bases at J; junction bases unmatched: 7. The CDR3 region has the DNA TGTGCCTGGAGTGTGGGGCAGGGGGCGGGAGCTTTCTTT. Its translation is CAWSVGQGAGAFF.

This clone has just one count. The rearrangement uses TRBV14 and TRBJ2-4; TRBD2 is a possible D gene (6 bases). Between the trimmed V and J ends, which lost 0 bases and 9 bases, there was a span of 12 bases. The CDR3 sequence is 14 residues long. Germline CDR1 is SGHDN and CDR2 is FVKESK. CDR3 DNA: TGTGCCAGCAGCCAAGATGGAGGGTGGGGCATTCAGTACTTC. Encoded protein: CASSQDGGWGIQYF. The variable domain in full, with the rest retrieved from reference TRBV14 and TRBJ2-4, is EAGVTQFPSHSVIEKGQTVTLRCDPISGHDNLYWYRRVMGKEIKFLLHFVKESKQDESGMPNNRFLAERTGGTYSTLKVQPAELEDSGVYFCASSQDGGWGIQYFGAGTRLSVL.

The chain couples TRBV28 to TRBJ2-3, with D maybe TRBD2 (6 bases). Trimming took off 4 bases at V and 2 bases at J, with 10 bases between the two ends. The CDR3 runs 14 residues. Looked up from germline, CDR1 is MDHEN and CDR2 is SYDVKM. The CDR3 is CASSYSGTTDTQYF. The CDR3 nucleotides read TGTGCCAGCAGTTATAGCGGAACCACAGATACGCAGTATTTT. The variable domain in full, completed from reference TRBV28 and TRBJ2-3, reads DVKVTQSSRYLVKRTGEKVFLECVQDMDHENMFWYRQDPGLGLRLIYFSYDVKMKEKGDIPEGYSVSREKKERFSLILESASTNQTSMYLCASSYSGTTDTQYFGPGTRLTVL.

The rearrangement links TRBV9 to TRBJ1-3; D is unresolved. V was shortened by 3 bases and J by 0 bases, with 7 bases between the two germline ends. Germline V gene data show CDR1 as SGDLS and CDR2 as YYNGEE. The CDR3 spans 14 residues. The CDR3 reads CASSEDNSGNTIYF. In DNA form, the CDR3 reads TGTGCCAGCAGCGAAGACAACTCTGGAAACACCATATATTTT.

The chain joins TRBV4-1 to TRBJ2-3; D might be TRBD2 (5 bases). Trimming pared 2 bases from V and 4 bases from J, leaving 10 bases between. From germline, CDR1 is MGHRA and CDR2 YSYEKL. The CDR3 spans 14 residues. The CDR3 nucleotides are TGCGCCAGCAGCCAATTTGGTAGCGCAGATACGCAGTATTTT. The encoded protein is CASSQFGSADTQYF.

This rearrangement joins TRBV13 to TRBJ1-1, with D possibly being TRBD1 (5 bases). V was clipped by 1 base and J by 10 bases, with 10 bases between them. Germline V gene lookup returns CDR1 PRHDT and CDR2 FYEKMQ (reference sequence). CDR3 size: 12 residues. The CDR3 DNA follows: TGTGCCAGCAGCTTAGACTGGGGACCAGCTTTCTTT. It is translated as CASSLDWGPAFF.

The chain couples TRBV3-1 (or the pseudogene TRBV3-2) to TRBJ2-5; 7 nucleotides match TRBD2. The length of the CDR3 is 13 residues. Germline V gene data show CDR1 as LGHDT and CDR2 as YNNKEL (reference sequence). The junction had 6 bases not matched to a gene; V was cut back by 5 bases and J by 6 bases. CDR3 sequence (DNA): TGTGCCAGCAGCGCGGGAGAGTGGAAGACCCAGTACTTC. Amino acid sequence: CASSAGEWKTQYF.

This rearrangement joins TRBV10-1 to TRBJ1-1; 9 positions agree with TRBD1. The CDR3 is 16 amino acids. With V trimmed by 4 bases and J by 2 bases, 8 bases remained unmatched. Germline values: CDR1 WNHNN, CDR2 SYGVQD (reference sequence). CDR3 DNA: TGCGCCAGCAGTGGAGGACAGGGGACATTAAACACTGAAGCTTTCTTT. This translates into CASSGGQGTLNTEAFF.

V and J are TRBV10-2 and TRBJ2-5, with TRBD2 matching over 7 bases. V lost 0 bases, J lost 5 bases, and 6 bases stayed unmatched. Germline V gene data show CDR1 as WSHSY and CDR2 as SAAADI. This CDR3 has 15 amino acids. CDR3 amino acids: CASSESVGGLETQYF. DNA for the CDR3: TGCGCCAGCAGTGAGTCAGTGGGGGGGTTGGAGACCCAGTACTTC.

The V call is TRBV19, the J call TRBJ2-2; D may be TRBD1 (5 bases). The CDR3 sequence is 14 residues long. The germline CDR1 and CDR2 sequences are LNHDA and SQIVND (reference sequence). The germline V and J ends were trimmed by 0 bases and 8 bases, with 10 bases remaining between them. The CDR3 DNA sequence: TGTGCCAGTAGTATAGAACACCAGGGAGGGGAGCTGTTTTTT. This translates into CASSIEHQGGELFF.

Remarks on this clone: One junction end does not reproduce the germline sequence, and a read error may be involved. This chain connects TRBV28 to TRBJ1-6; D may be TRBD1 (6 bases). The CDR3 is 11 amino acids. CDR1 MDHEN and CDR2 SYDVKM come from the germline V gene. CDR3 in DNA: TGTGCCAGCAGGACGCCGCAGGGGATAAACTTT. Amino acids: CASRTPQGINF.

V and J are TRBV5-1 and TRBJ2-5; 8 nucleotides line up with TRBD1. In germline, CDR1 is SGHRS, CDR2 YFSETQ. The CDR3 consists of 15 residues. V was clipped by 2 bases and J by 5 bases; unmatched bases: 8. CDR3 residues: CASSFLDRAGETQYF. The CDR3, as DNA: TGCGCCAGCAGCTTCCTGGACAGGGCAGGGGAGACCCAGTACTTC.

The chain carries TRBV25-1 and TRBJ1-1; no clear D gene. The V and J ends lost 3 bases and 0 bases respectively, with 5 bases between them. This CDR3 has 13 amino acids. Germline CDR1 is MGHDK and CDR2 is SYGVNS. The CDR3 coding sequence is TGTGCCAGCAGTGACGTAATGAACACTGAAGCTTTCTTT. It is translated as CASSDVMNTEAFF.

The chain couples TRBV18 to TRBJ2-1; D gene ambiguous. V was trimmed by 1 base and J by 0 bases, leaving 16 bases between them. The CDR3 runs to 18 residues. Germline V gives CDR1 KGHSH, CDR2 LQKENI. DNA for the CDR3: TGTGCCAGCTCACCACGAACGCCTGAGACGTCCTCCTACAATGAGCAGTTCTTC. Amino acid sequence: CASSPRTPETSSYNEQFF.

CDR3 in DNA: TGTGCCAGCACCCCCCAGGGGGGTGATGGCTACACCTTC. It translates to CASTPQGGDGYTF. This chain joins TRBV28 and TRBJ1-2; 7 bases fit TRBD1. Trimming cost V 7 bases and J 6 bases; bases outside gene matches: 8. CDR1 and CDR2 (germline): MDHEN, SYDVKM. This CDR3 spans 13 amino acids.

The chain links TRBV4-1 to TRBJ1-1, with D unresolved. Trimming took 3 bases from V and 0 from J, leaving 14 bases between them. This CDR3 is built from 16 residues. Germline CDR1 MGHRA, CDR2 YSYEKL. The CDR3 spells CASSHANTYMNTEAFF. The CDR3 DNA sequence: TGCGCCAGCAGCCACGCCAACACGTACATGAACACTGAAGCTTTCTTT.

The J gene is TRBJ2-1, the V gene TRBV2; a possible D gene is TRBD1 (6 bases). The ends were cut back, 8 bases at V and 2 bases at J, with 16 bases in the middle. Germline CDR1 is SNHLY and CDR2 is FYNNEI. The CDR3 is 15 residues long. The DNA for the CDR3 is TGTGCCAGCGCGAGGGCAGGGGTGGCCTACAATGAGCAGTTCTTC. Its translation is CASARAGVAYNEQFF.

This rearrangement joins TRBV3-1 (or the pseudogene TRBV3-2) to TRBJ1-1; D not certain. CDR1 LGHDT and CDR2 YNNKEL come from the germline V gene (reference sequence). V lost 4 bases and J 5 bases, leaving 17 bases between the germline ends. The CDR3 contains 15 residues. The CDR3 is CASSPKSWGKTEAFF. For the CDR3, the DNA is TGTGCCAGCAGCCCCAAAAGCTGGGGAAAGACTGAAGCTTTCTTT.

This chain uses TRBV10-1 with TRBJ2-5; TRBD1 matches 8 bases. Losses at the gene ends were 3 bases for V and 5 bases for J; bases not matched to a gene: 14. CDR1 and CDR2 from the germline V gene are WNHNN and SYGVQD (reference sequence). CDR3 length equals 17 residues. DNA for the CDR3: TGCGCCAGCAGTGACTCCCGGACAGGGTTCTTGATGGAGACCCAGTACTTC. Translation: CASSDSRTGFLMETQYF.

The chain joins TRBV27 to TRBJ2-5; D uncertain. V gave up 7 bases and J gave up 1 base, with 10 bases separating them. Per germline, CDR1 MNHEY and CDR2 SMNVEV (reference sequence). This CDR3 comprises 13 residues. The CDR3 is CASMKGGQETQYF. The CDR3 DNA sequence: TGTGCCAGCATGAAGGGTGGCCAAGAGACCCAGTACTTC.

J is TRBJ2-7 and V is TRBV25-1; TRBD2 agrees at 8 bases. After removal of 8 bases from V and 2 bases from J, the junction contained 14 bases not matched to a gene. Germline CDR1 MGHDK, CDR2 SYGVNS. The length of the CDR3 is 16 residues. The CDR3 protein is CASLLGGGEPPYEQYV. CDR3 bases: TGTGCCAGCCTTCTCGGGGGGGGCGAACCCCCCTACGAGCAGTACGTC.

This chain connects TRBV6-2 or TRBV6-3 to TRBJ2-7; either TRBD1 or TRBD2 may supply D (9 bases each). From germline, CDR1 is MNHEY and CDR2 SVGEGT. V was pared by 2 bases and J by 4 bases, with 24 bases between. The CDR3 has 18 amino acids. The CDR3 nucleotides are TGTGCCAGCAGTTACGGACAGGGGTTTAGACTAGCGGTTTACGAGCAGTACTTC. It encodes CASSYGQGFRLAVYEQYF.

The rearrangement links TRBV19 to TRBJ1-2; D call uncertain. CDR1 and CDR2 from the germline V gene are LNHDA and SQIVND (reference sequence). The CDR3 covers 12 residues. V lost 5 bases, J lost 6 bases, and 10 bases lay in between. Here the CDR3 DNA reads TGTGCCAGTAGTCCACGTTCAGATGGCTACACCTTC. It codes for CASSPRSDGYTF.

This chain uses TRBV6-1 with TRBJ2-1, with 9 nucleotides matching TRBD1. The germline CDR1 and CDR2 sequences are MNHNS and SASEGT. V shed 1 base, J shed 6 bases, and the junction held 1 base outside the gene matches. The CDR3 runs to 14 residues. Written as DNA, the CDR3 is TGTGCCAGCAGTGAAGTGGACAGGGGCAATGAGCAGTTCTTC. Translating it yields CASSEVDRGNEQFF.

The rearrangement links TRBV12-1 to TRBJ2-7; TRBD1 is the table's D call and was not checked against the DNA. TRBV12-1 is flagged as a pseudogene. The CDR3 has 16 amino acids. The DNA for the CDR3 is TGTGCCAGCAGCTATACGACAGGGGGAGAGGGCTACGAGCAGTACGTC. Its translation: CASSYTTGGEGYEQYV.

The chain carries TRBV6-5 and TRBJ2-1, with 10 bases aligning to TRBD2. The J segment lost 7 bases and the V segment lost 5 bases, leaving 8 bases of the junction unmatched. CDR3 length: 15 amino acids. Per the germline V gene, CDR1 is MNHEY and CDR2 is SVGAGI. The CDR3 coding sequence is TGTGCCAGCAGTCTTAGCGGGGGGCGATCGAATGAGCAGTTCTTC. Translation: CASSLSGGRSNEQFF.

The V call is TRBV6-1, the J call TRBJ1-6; no clear D gene. V lost 2 bases, J lost 8 bases, and 16 bases lay in between. CDR1 is MNHNS, CDR2 SASEGT, per germline. The CDR3 has 16 residues. The DNA for the CDR3 is TGTGCCAGCAGTGAACTTAATTTGGTCGGCGATTCACCCCTCCACTTT. Amino acid sequence: CASSELNLVGDSPLHF.

V gene TRBV4-1 combines with J gene TRBJ1-5, with 12 nucleotides matching TRBD1. The CDR3 contains 16 residues. V lost 2 bases to trimming and J lost 7 bases; unmatched junction nucleotides: 6. Germline V gene sequence: CDR1 MGHRA, CDR2 YSYEKL. The CDR3: CASSQTGTGGRQPQHF. DNA of the CDR3: TGCGCCAGCAGCCAAACCGGGACAGGGGGCCGGCAGCCCCAGCATTTT.

This clone showed up just once. The gene calls are TRBV5-1 and TRBJ2-2; D tentatively reads TRBD1 or TRBD2 (5 bases each). The CDR3 consists of 14 residues. The germline gives CDR1 SGHRS, CDR2 YFSETQ. Trimming cost V 2 bases and J 3 bases, with 8 bases left between them. CDR3 sequence (DNA): TGCGCCAGCAGCTTTGAGGGGTACACCGGGGAGCTGTTTTTT. As protein: CASSFEGYTGELFF.